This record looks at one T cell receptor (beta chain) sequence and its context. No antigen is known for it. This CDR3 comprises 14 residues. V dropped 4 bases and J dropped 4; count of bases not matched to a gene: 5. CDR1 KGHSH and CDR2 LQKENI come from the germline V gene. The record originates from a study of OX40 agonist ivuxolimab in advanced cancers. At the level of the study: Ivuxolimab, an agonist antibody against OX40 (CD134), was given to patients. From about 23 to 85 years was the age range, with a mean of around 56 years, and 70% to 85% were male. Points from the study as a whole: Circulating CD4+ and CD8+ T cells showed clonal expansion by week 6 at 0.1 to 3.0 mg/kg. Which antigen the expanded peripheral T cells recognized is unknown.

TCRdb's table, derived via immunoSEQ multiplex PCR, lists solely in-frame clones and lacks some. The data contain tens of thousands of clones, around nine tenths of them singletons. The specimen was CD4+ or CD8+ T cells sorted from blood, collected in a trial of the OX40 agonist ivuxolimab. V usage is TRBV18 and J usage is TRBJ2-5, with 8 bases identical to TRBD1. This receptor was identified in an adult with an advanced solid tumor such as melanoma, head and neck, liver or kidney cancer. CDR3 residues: CASSLGTGGETQYF. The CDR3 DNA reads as TGTGCCAGCTCACTTGGGACAGGCGGAGAGACCCAGTACTTC. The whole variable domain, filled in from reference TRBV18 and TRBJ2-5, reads NAGVMQNPRHLVRRRGQEARLRCSPMKGHSHVYWYRQLPEEGLKFMVYLQKENIIDESGMPKERFSAEFPKEGPSILRIQQVVRGDSAAYFCASSLGTGGETQYFGPGTRLLVL.